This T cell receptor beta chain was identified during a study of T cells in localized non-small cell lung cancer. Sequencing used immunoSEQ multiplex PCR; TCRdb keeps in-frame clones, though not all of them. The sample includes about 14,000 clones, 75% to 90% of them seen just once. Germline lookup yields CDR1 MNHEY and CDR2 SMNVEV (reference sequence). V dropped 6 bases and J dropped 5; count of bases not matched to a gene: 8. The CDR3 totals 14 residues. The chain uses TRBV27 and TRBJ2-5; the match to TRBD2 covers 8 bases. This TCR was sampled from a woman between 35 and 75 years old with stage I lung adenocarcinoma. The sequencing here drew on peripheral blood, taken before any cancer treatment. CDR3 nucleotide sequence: TGTGCCAGCAGGAGGACGGGGGGGTTCGAGACCCAGTACTTC. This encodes CASRRTGGFETQYF.